The 13 T cell receptor beta chains given below trace back to one sample, sequenced in a study of OX40 agonist ivuxolimab in advanced cancers. Library construction relied on the immunoSEQ multiplex PCR assay. TCRdb provides this immuneACCESS table in a form limited to in-frame rearrangements. Some clones are lacking; in checked studies, under half of them reflect an unresolved V gene, and why the rest are absent is not known. Here the sample has about 40,000 clones; approximately 90% occur a single time. The ten top clones hold around 0.56% of the sample. The material sequenced was CD4+ or CD8+ T cells sorted from blood, taken in a trial of the OX40 agonist ivuxolimab. The receptor set was obtained from an adult with an advanced solid tumor such as melanoma, head and neck, liver or kidney cancer.

The chain has TRBV19 and TRBJ1-1; D is unresolved. This CDR3 is 15 amino acids long. V was cut by 7 bases and J by 0 bases, with 15 bases left in between. Germline V gene sequence: CDR1 LNHDA, CDR2 SQIVND (reference sequence). This chain's CDR3 is CASKPHTALNTEAFF. CDR3 in DNA: TGTGCCAGTAAACCCCATACAGCACTGAACACTGAAGCTTTCTTT.

This clone has a single count. The rearrangement joins TRBV5-5 to TRBJ2-1, with D unclear. CDR1 and CDR2 from the germline V gene are SGHKS and YYEKEE (reference sequence). Trimming removed 0 bases at V and 12 bases at J, with 10 bases between. This CDR3 is 12 amino acids long. Here the CDR3 DNA reads TGTGCCAGCAGCTTGGTAGGGTCTAGGCAGTTCTTC. Protein sequence: CASSLVGSRQFF.

This clone has just one count. The V and J genes are TRBV7-2 and TRBJ1-1; 12 bases map to TRBD1. The CDR3 extends over 15 amino acids. CDR1 and CDR2 (germline): SGHTA, FQGNSA. The J segment lost 6 bases and the V segment lost 3 bases, leaving 5 bases of the junction unmatched. The CDR3 sequence: CASSLLGQGASEAFF. DNA of the CDR3: TGTGCCAGCAGCTTGTTGGGACAGGGGGCCTCTGAAGCTTTCTTT.

The chain recombines TRBV7-3 with TRBJ1-1; D gene uncertain. The germline CDR1 and CDR2 sequences are SGHTA and FQGTGA. CDR3 length: 14 amino acids. Trimming cost V 0 bases and J 1 base, with 6 bases left between them. The CDR3 loop is CASSLTSGNTEAFF. In DNA, the CDR3 is TGTGCCAGCAGCTTAACGTCGGGGAACACTGAAGCTTTCTTT.

This clone has a single count. The chain couples TRBV4-3 to TRBJ2-6; D might be TRBD1 (5 bases). The CDR3 extends over 15 amino acids. CDR1 LGHNA and CDR2 YSLEER come from the germline V gene. The ends were cut back, 2 bases at V and 2 bases at J, with 7 bases in the middle. DNA for the CDR3: TGCGCCAGCAGCCAACGACAGCCTGGGGCCAACGTCCTGACTTTC. Amino acid sequence: CASSQRQPGANVLTF.

V usage is TRBV19 and J usage is TRBJ2-7; tentatively, D is TRBD2 (5 bases). Germline V gene lookup returns CDR1 LNHDA and CDR2 SQIVND (reference sequence). This CDR3 has 15 residues. Trimming took 8 bases from V and 0 from J, leaving 17 bases between them. CDR3 nucleotide sequence: TGTGCCAGTCGGCTCCGGGATACGAACTCCTACGAGCAGTACTTC. It encodes CASRLRDTNSYEQYF.

This clone was recorded a few times. J is TRBJ2-7 and V is TRBV5-4; the D is unclear. Trimming removed 4 bases from V and 0 bases from J, with 11 bases in between. CDR1 and CDR2 from the germline V gene are SGHNT and YYREEE (reference sequence). The CDR3 loop spans 14 amino acids. The CDR3 reads CASSSQTSSYEQYF. The CDR3 DNA reads TGTGCCAGCAGCAGCCAGACCAGCTCCTACGAGCAGTACTTC.

The CDR3 loop reads CASSLVGPNEKLFF. The CDR3 coding sequence is TGTGCCAGCAGCTTAGTAGGGCCTAATGAAAAACTGTTTTTT. The chain uses TRBV7-6 and TRBJ1-4; D is unclear. CDR1 and CDR2 (germline): SGHVS, FNYEAQ. V dropped 1 base and J dropped 3 bases, with 6 bases sitting between them. The length of the CDR3 is 14 residues.

The V gene is TRBV2, the J gene TRBJ1-1; 8 bases map to TRBD1. Germline loops: CDR1 SNHLY, CDR2 FYNNEI. The CDR3 length is 14 residues. Trimming cost V 3 bases and J 8 bases; bases outside gene matches: 8. The DNA for the CDR3 is TGTGCCAGCAGTGAGGCAGGGGGCAGGCCAGAAGCTTTCTTT. Its translation: CASSEAGGRPEAFF.

V usage is TRBV25-1 and J usage is TRBJ2-1; TRBD1 agrees at 9 bases. Germline V gene data show CDR1 as MGHDK and CDR2 as SYGVNS. V was clipped by 6 bases and J by 6 bases; unmatched bases: 3. CDR3 size: 13 residues. CDR3 DNA sequence: TGTGCCAGCAGGATGACAGGGGGCAATGAGCAGTTCTTC. It yields the protein CASRMTGGNEQFF. Supplemented by reference TRBV25-1 and TRBJ2-1, the full variable domain reads EADIYQTPRYLVIGTGKKITLECSQTMGHDKMYWYQQDPGMELHLIHYSYGVNSTEKGDLSSESTVSRIRTEHFPLTLESARPSHTSQYLCASRMTGGNEQFFGPGTRLTVL.

This clone was observed once. The rearrangement joins TRBV7-3 to TRBJ1-6, with 8 bases that match TRBD1. Germline trimming cut 2 bases from V and 6 bases from J; bases unmatched to any gene: 6. Germline CDR1 reads SGHTA; CDR2 reads FQGTGA. The CDR3 sequence is 16 residues long. The CDR3 reads CASSLEQGGVNSPLHF. CDR3 bases: TGTGCCAGCAGCTTAGAACAGGGGGGCGTTAATTCACCCCTCCACTTT.

V usage is TRBV4-1 and J usage is TRBJ2-2; TRBD2 agrees at 9 bases. The ends lost 4 bases at V and 4 bases at J; junction bases unmatched: 19. This CDR3 region has 20 residues. The germline gives CDR1 MGHRA, CDR2 YSYEKL. In DNA, the CDR3 is TGCGCCAGCAGCCTCATCCCCCTTGGGGCGGGGGGGCCGGGCACCGGGGAGCTGTTTTTT. It specifies CASSLIPLGAGGPGTGELFF.

V is TRBV10-1 and J is TRBJ2-2, with 9 bases aligning to TRBD1. The V gene end was trimmed by 5 bases and the J gene end by 0 bases; junction bases not matched to a gene: 10. The CDR3 has 18 amino acids. CDR1 and CDR2 from the germline V gene are WNHNN and SYGVQD (reference sequence). The CDR3 bases are TGCGCCAGCAGTCCCGCCCCCGGACAGGGGTCGAACACCGGGGAGCTGTTTTTT. It codes for CASSPAPGQGSNTGELFF.